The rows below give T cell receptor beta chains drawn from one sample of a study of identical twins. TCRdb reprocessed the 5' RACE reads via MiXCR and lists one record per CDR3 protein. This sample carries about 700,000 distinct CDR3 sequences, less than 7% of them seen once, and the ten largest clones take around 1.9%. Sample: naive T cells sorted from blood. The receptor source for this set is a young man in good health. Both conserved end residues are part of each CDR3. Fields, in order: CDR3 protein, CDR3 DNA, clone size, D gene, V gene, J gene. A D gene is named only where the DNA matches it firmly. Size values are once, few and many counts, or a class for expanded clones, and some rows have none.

CDR3: CSASPPSAGVVKTQYF
DNA: TGCAGTGCTAGTCCCCCATCGGCGGGAGTTGTGAAGACCCAGTACTTC
size: many
D: TRBD2
V: TRBV20-1
J: TRBJ2-5

CDR3: CASSEATGGPGPGSYNEQFF
DNA: TGTGCCAGCAGTGAAGCTACGGGAGGGCCTGGACCGGGATCCTACAATGAGCAGTTCTTC
size: few
D: TRBD2
V: TRBV6-1
J: TRBJ2-1

CDR3: CASSLEASGALSGEQYF
DNA: TGTGCCAGCAGCTTAGAGGCTAGCGGGGCCCTTAGTGGAGAGCAGTACTTC
size: few
D: TRBD2
V: TRBV7-9
J: TRBJ2-7

CDR3: CASSGTSGTTDTQYF
DNA: TGTGCCAGCAGCGGAACTAGCGGCACCACAGATACGCAGTATTTT
size: many
D: TRBD2
V: TRBV9
J: TRBJ2-3

CDR3: CAIKTETGGSPLHF
DNA: TGTGCCATCAAGACGGAGACAGGGGGCTCACCCCTCCACTTT
size: many
D: TRBD1
V: TRBV10-3
J: TRBJ1-6

CDR3: CASSQDWPANTGELFF
DNA: TGCGCCAGCAGCCAAGATTGGCCAGCGAACACCGGGGAGCTGTTTTTT
size: many
D: NA
V: TRBV4-1
J: TRBJ2-2

CDR3: CASSLSARNEQFF
DNA: TGCGCCAGCAGCTTGTCAGCGCGGAATGAGCAGTTCTTC
size: many
D: NA
V: TRBV5-1
J: TRBJ2-1

CDR3: CASTHRQGLKNGYTF
DNA: TGTGCCAGCACCCATCGACAGGGTTTAAAAAATGGCTACACCTTC
size: many
D: TRBD1
V: TRBV6-1
J: TRBJ1-2

CDR3: CASSVVGTNEKLFF
DNA: TGTGCCAGCAGTGTCGTGGGAACTAATGAAAAACTGTTTTTT
size: NA
D: NA
V: TRBV6-1
J: TRBJ1-4

CDR3: CSAEIQEKQETQYF
DNA: TGCAGTGCTGAAATCCAGGAGAAACAAGAGACCCAGTACTTC
size: few
D: NA
V: TRBV20-1
J: TRBJ2-5

CDR3: CASSLEAGVDTDTQYF
DNA: TGTGCCAGCAGCCTCGAAGCGGGAGTTGACACAGATACGCAGTATTTT
size: many
D: TRBD2
V: TRBV7-9
J: TRBJ2-3

CDR3: CASSQERQFYNEQFF
DNA: TGTGCCAGCAGCCAGGAGAGACAGTTCTACAATGAGCAGTTCTTC
size: NA
D: NA
V: TRBV4-2
J: TRBJ2-1

CDR3: CASSRAGVAQYF
DNA: TGTGCCAGCAGCCGGGCGGGAGTTGCGCAGTATTTT
size: many
D: TRBD2
V: TRBV3-1
J: TRBJ2-3

CDR3: CSVGAGLEAFF
DNA: TGCAGCGTTGGAGCAGGCCTTGAAGCTTTCTTT
size: many
D: NA
V: TRBV29-1
J: TRBJ1-1

CDR3: CASSLGRPNTEAFF
DNA: TGTGCCAGCAGTTTGGGACGGCCGAACACTGAAGCTTTCTTT
size: many
D: NA
V: TRBV12-3/TRBV12-4
J: TRBJ1-1

CDR3: CSVRQGGETQYF
DNA: TGCAGCGTCAGACAGGGTGGAGAGACCCAGTACTTC
size: many
D: TRBD1
V: TRBV29-1
J: TRBJ2-5

CDR3: CSVATGSQETQYF
DNA: TGCAGCGTCGCGACAGGGTCCCAAGAGACCCAGTACTTC
size: many
D: TRBD1
V: TRBV29-1
J: TRBJ2-5

CDR3: CSTGTTLVDEQYF
DNA: TGCAGTACCGGGACTACCCTTGTGGACGAGCAGTACTTC
size: NA
D: TRBD2
V: TRBV20-1
J: TRBJ2-7

CDR3: CASSWLKSYNEQFF
DNA: TGTGCCAGCAGTTGGCTGAAGTCCTACAATGAGCAGTTCTTC
size: NA
D: NA
V: TRBV12-3/TRBV12-4
J: TRBJ2-1

CDR3: CAIRGGIDTQYF
DNA: TGTGCCATCAGGGGGGGGATAGATACGCAGTATTTT
size: NA
D: TRBD2
V: TRBV10-3
J: TRBJ2-3

CDR3: CASSAGTKSTDTQYF
DNA: TGTGCCAGCAGCGCCGGGACTAAAAGCACAGATACGCAGTATTTT
size: NA
D: TRBD2
V: TRBV7-9
J: TRBJ2-3

CDR3: CASSPSATYNEQFF
DNA: TGTGCCAGCAGTCCTAGCGCAACCTACAATGAGCAGTTCTTC
size: many
D: NA
V: TRBV27
J: TRBJ2-1

CDR3: CASSFGRESYNEQFF
DNA: TGTGCCAGCAGTTTTGGGCGGGAGTCTTACAATGAGCAGTTCTTC
size: many
D: TRBD2
V: TRBV12-3/TRBV12-4
J: TRBJ2-1

CDR3: CASSLGELHTDTQYF
DNA: TGTGCCAGCAGCCTAGGAGAACTCCACACAGATACGCAGTATTTT
size: NA
D: NA
V: TRBV7-2
J: TRBJ2-3

CDR3: CASKGDRGENEQFF
DNA: TGTGCCAGCAAGGGAGACCGGGGAGAGAATGAGCAGTTCTTC
size: few
D: NA
V: TRBV6-1
J: TRBJ2-1

CDR3: CASSSTGGGELFF
DNA: TGTGCCAGCAGTTCAACAGGGGGCGGGGAGCTGTTTTTT
size: many
D: TRBD1
V: TRBV12-3/TRBV12-4
J: TRBJ2-2